This TCR beta chain is from a study of T cell repertoires in cytomegalovirus infection. Overall study context: Public TCR beta signatures indicated both CMV infection and matching HLA type.

The V end was cut by 1 base, the J end by 10 bases, with 14 bases between. CDR3 length: 14 amino acids. Per the germline V gene, CDR1 is MNHEY and CDR2 is SMNVEV (reference sequence). This clonotype came up many times. Antigen: not known. Study-wide results and caveats: HLA-C-restricted CMV-specific TCR beta clonotypes prevailed in the ex vivo response.

TCRdb processed the reads anew with MiXCR; each CDR3 protein has one entry. The sample records some 230,000 distinct CDR3 sequences, under 25% being singletons. V and J are TRBV27 and TRBJ2-1, with a possible D match to TRBD1 (6 bases). This receptor was taken from a human donor in good health (CMV status not recorded). Some clones in this sample may be carry-over from other donors' samples. Sequencing used CD8+ T cells from PBMCs. The CDR3 DNA follows: TGTGCCAGCAGTTTATATGGGGGCTCCAGGGAGCAGTTCTTC. Translation gives CASSLYGGSREQFF.